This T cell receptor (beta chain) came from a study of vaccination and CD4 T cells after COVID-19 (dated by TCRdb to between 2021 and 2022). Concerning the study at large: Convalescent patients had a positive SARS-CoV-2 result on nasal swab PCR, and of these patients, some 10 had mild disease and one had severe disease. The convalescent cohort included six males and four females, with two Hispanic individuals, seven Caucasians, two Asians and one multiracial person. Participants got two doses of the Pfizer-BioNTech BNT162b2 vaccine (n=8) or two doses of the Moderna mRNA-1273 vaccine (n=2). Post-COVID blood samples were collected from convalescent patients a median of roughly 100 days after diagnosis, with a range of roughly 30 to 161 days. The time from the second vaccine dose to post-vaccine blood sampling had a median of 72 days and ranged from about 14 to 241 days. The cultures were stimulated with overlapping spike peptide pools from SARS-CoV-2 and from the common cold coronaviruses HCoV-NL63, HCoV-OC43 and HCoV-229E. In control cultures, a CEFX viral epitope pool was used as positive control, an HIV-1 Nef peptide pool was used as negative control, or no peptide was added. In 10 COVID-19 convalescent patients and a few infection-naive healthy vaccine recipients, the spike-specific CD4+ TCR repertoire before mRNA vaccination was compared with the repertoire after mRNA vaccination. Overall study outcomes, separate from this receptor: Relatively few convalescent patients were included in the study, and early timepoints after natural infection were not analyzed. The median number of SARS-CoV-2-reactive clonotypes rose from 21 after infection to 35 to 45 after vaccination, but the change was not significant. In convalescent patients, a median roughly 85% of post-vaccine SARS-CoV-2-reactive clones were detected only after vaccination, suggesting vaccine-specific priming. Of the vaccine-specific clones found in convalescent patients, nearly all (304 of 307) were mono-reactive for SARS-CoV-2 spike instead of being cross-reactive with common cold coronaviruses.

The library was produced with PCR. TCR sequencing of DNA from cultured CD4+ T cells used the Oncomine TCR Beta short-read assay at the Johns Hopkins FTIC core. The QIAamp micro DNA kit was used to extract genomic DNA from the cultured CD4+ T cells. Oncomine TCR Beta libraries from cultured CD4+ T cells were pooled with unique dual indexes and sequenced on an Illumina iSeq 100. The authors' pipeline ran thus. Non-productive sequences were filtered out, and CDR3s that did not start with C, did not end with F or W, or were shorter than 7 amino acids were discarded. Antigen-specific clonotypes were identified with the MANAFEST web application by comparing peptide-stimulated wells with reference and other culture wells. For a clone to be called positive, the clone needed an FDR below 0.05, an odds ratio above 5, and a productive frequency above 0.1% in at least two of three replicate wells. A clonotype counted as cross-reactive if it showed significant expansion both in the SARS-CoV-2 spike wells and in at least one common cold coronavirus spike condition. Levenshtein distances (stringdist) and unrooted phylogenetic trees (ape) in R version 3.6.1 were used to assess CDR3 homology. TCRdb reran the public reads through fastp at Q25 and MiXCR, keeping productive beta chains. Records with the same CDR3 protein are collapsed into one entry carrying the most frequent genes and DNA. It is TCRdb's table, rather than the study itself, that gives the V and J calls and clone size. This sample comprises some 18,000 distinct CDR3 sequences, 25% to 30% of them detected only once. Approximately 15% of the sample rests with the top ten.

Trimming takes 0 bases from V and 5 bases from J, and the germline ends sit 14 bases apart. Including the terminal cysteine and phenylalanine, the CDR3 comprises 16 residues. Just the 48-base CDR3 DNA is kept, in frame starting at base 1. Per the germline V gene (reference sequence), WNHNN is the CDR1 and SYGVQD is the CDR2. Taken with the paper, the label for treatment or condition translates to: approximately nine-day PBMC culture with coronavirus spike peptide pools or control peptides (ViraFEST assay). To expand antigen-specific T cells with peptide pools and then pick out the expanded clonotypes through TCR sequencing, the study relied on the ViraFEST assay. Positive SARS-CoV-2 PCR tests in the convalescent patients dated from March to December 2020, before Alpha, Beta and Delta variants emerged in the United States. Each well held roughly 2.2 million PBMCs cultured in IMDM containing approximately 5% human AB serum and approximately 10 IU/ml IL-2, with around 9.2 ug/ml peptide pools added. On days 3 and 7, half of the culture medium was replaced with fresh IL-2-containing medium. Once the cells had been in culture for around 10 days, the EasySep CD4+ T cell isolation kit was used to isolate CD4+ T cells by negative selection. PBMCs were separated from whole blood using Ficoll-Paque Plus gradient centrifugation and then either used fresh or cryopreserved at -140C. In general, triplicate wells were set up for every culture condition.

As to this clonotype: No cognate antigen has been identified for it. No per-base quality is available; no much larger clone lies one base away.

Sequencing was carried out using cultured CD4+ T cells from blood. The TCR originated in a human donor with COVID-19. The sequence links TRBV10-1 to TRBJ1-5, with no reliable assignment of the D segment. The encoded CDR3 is CASSESSFSGYQPQHF. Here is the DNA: TGCGCCAGCAGTGAGTCGAGCTTTTCTGGGTATCAGCCCCAGCATTTT.